This TCR beta chain was sequenced during a study of blood T cells in healthy people across ages. For the second PCR, which ran for about 6 to 11 cycles, a sample-barcoded 5' primer and a J-beta primer mix were used. TCRdb recomputed calls from the 5' RACE reads with MiXCR, one row per CDR3 protein. The sample gives about a million distinct CDR3 sequences, roughly 43% of which show up once; around 15% is in the top ten. Germline V gene data show CDR1 as DFQATT and CDR2 as SNEGSKA (reference sequence). The V segment lost 3 bases and the J segment 1 base; nucleotides outside the gene matches: 4. The CDR3 runs 14 residues.

The V gene is TRBV20-1, the J gene TRBJ1-1, with 8 nucleotides matching TRBD1. Input material: blood. This clonotype originated in a man aged 30-40 years in good health. CDR3 nucleotide sequence: TGCAGTGCTAGCCGGGACAGGCCGAACACTGAAGCTTTCTTT. Protein sequence: CSASRDRPNTEAFF.